This TCR beta chain is from a study of blood T cell repertoires in COVID-19. About the research overall: The cDNA or gDNA used as material had been derived from T cells, B-cell-depleted T cells, or PBMCs.

The assay was immunoSEQ multiplex PCR, and TCRdb's table has in-frame clones only and misses some. Altogether under 350,000 clones are present, 90% being singletons, with the ten largest covering around 2.5%. This CDR3 spans 13 amino acids. Trimming pared 6 bases from V and 4 bases from J, leaving 12 bases between. CDR1 LNHNV and CDR2 YYDKDF come from the germline V gene (reference sequence). All enrollees were about 18 to 90 years old and from about two dozen US areas. Cohort allocation depended upon clinical history that participants reported. The recovered donors of Cohort 3 showed two negative PCRs, clearance, or symptom resolution.

The chain joins TRBV15 to TRBJ1-1; D is possibly TRBD1 (5 bases). The source of this sequence is a man aged 55 to 70 who had recovered from COVID-19. Sequencing used PBMCs or T cells enriched from blood (not recorded which). The CDR3 here is CATSPGQGTEAFF. In nucleotides, the CDR3 is TGTGCCACCAGTCCTGGCCAGGGCACTGAAGCTTTCTTT. Complete variable domain (other parts from reference TRBV15 and TRBJ1-1): DAMVIQNPRYQVTQFGKPVTLSCSQTLNHNVMYWYQQKSSQAPKLLFHYYDKDFNNEADTPDNFQSRRPNTSFCFLDIRSPGLGDTAMYLCATSPGQGTEAFFGQGTRLTVV.